This T cell receptor (beta chain) was recovered during a study of early T cells in non-severe SARS-CoV-2 infection (dated by TCRdb to the early 2020s). As for the study more broadly: Bulk RNA from unsorted whole blood was used for TCR sequencing, so alpha and beta chains could not be paired.

The CDR3 sequence holds 17 residues, the cysteine and phenylalanine included. Only CDR3 DNA remains: 51 bases, in frame from the first base. This clonotype has at least ten counts. Its binding antigen is unknown. The record has no base qualities; no much larger clone is one base away. What the work shows at the level of the full study, not this receptor alone: Matching against VDJdb was skewed toward anti-spike CD8 responses, likely underestimated virus-specific expansions, and missed private and CD4 specificities.

The library was prepared using 5' RACE. TCRdb lists the instrument as NextSeq 500. Unique molecular identifiers were attached to individual cDNA molecules in the TCR library protocol so that sequencing error and PCR bias could be corrected. Sequencing covered both TCR alpha and beta chains, and within each sample the abundances of alpha and beta sequences were tightly co-correlated. On the study's bioinformatics: Decombinator V4 was used to perform V gene, J gene and CDR3 annotation of TCR sequences. TCRs were defined as expanded if a significant change between any two time points was detected under a Poisson model with p below 0.0001. TCR abundances were normalised to the total number of TCRs sequenced in each sample and reported as counts per million. MAIT TCRs were defined by TRAV1-2 paired with TRAJ12, TRAJ20 or TRAJ33, and iNKT TCRs by TRAV10 paired with TRAJ18. A search of VDJdb, accessed on 1 November 2021, was run for TCRs annotated to CMV, EBV and SARS-CoV-2, with TCRs annotated for multiple antigens excluded. The raw public reads went through TCRdb reprocessing: fastp at Q25, MiXCR clone calling, in-frame beta chains kept. Identical CDR3 protein sequences are pooled into one entry, listed with their most common genes and DNA. TCRdb, not the original authors, processed these V and J calls. Here the sample has tens of thousands of distinct CDR3 sequences; approximately 4.2% occur a single time. The top ten clonotypes cover about an eighth of the sample.

This was a case-control study nested in a cohort of healthcare workers in London, UK, who had nasopharyngeal swab PCR tests and blood samples taken every week. Healthcare workers were recruited between 23 and 31 March 2020, during the week of the UK lockdown, and were followed weekly for up to roughly 15 weeks. The rearrangement combines TRBV12-2 with TRBJ2-5; the table's D call, TRBD2, was not checked against the DNA. TRBV12-2 is a known pseudogene. What was sequenced was whole blood. This TCR was recovered from an adult who was a healthcare worker with PCR-confirmed SARS-CoV-2 infection or an uninfected control (not recorded which). The CDR3 sequence is CASRSPTTSGRCKTQYF. The nucleotides read TGTGCAAGTCGCTCACCTACGACTAGCGGGAGGTGTAAGACCCAGTACTTC.